A selection of T cell receptor beta chains follows, all from one sample in a study of cytomegalovirus exposure and HLA in healthy donors. TCRdb keeps only in-frame clones here, not all; method: immunoSEQ multiplex PCR. The sample table includes about 200,000 clones. The sample comprised PBMCs. The receptor source for this set is a man in his thirties or forties in good health and CMV-seronegative. Both conserved end residues are part of each CDR3. A D gene is named only where the DNA matches it firmly.

j_call v_call d_call cdr3_length cdr3_nt cdr3_aa
TRBJ1-2 TRBV27 TRBD1 13 TGTGCCAGCAGCCTAGACAGGGGCTATGGCTACACCTTC CASSLDRGYGYTF
TRBJ1-1 TRBV11-3 - 13 TGTGCCAGCAGCTTAGATATGCAGTCTGAAGCTTTCTTT CASSLDMQSEAFF
TRBJ1-1 TRBV10-3 - 17 TGTGCCATCAGTGAGTCGACTCAGCGGTATATGAACACTGAAGCTTTCTTT CAISESTQRYMNTEAFF
TRBJ2-7 TRBV4-3 - 16 TGCGCCAGCAGCCAAGAAGCTGGACAGACGACCTACGAGCAGTACTTC CASSQEAGQTTYEQYF
TRBJ2-2 TRBV9 - 15 TGTGCCAGCAGCGTAGCCACGGCGGGAACCGGGGAGCTGTTTTTT CASSVATAGTGELFF
TRBJ2-1 TRBV10-3 TRBD2 15 TGTGCCATCAGTTCCGGGACTAGCGGATACAATGAGCAGTTCTTC CAISSGTSGYNEQFF
TRBJ2-3 TRBV5-1 TRBD2 16 TGCGCCAGCACCCCTGTAGCGGGAGGGGAGACAGATACGCAGTATTTT CASTPVAGGETDTQYF
TRBJ2-1 TRBV6-5 - 16 TGTGCCAGCAGTTACTCCCGGGTTGTTAGCATTAATGAGCAGTTCTTC CASSYSRVVSINEQFF
TRBJ2-1 TRBV10-1 - 16 TGCGCCAGCAGTGAGAAGTTCGCAGGGGCCTGGAATGAGCAGTTCTTC CASSEKFAGAWNEQFF
TRBJ2-1 TRBV7-6 - 13 TGTGCCAGCAGCCCAAATAGGGAGAGGCCCCAGCTCTTC CASSPNRERPQLF
TRBJ1-4 TRBV5-4 TRBD1 16 TGTGCCAGCAGCAACACAGGGGGAGCAACTAATGAAAAACTGTTTTTT CASSNTGGATNEKLFF
TRBJ2-7 TRBV9 TRBD2 16 TGTGCCAGCAGCACCACCCCGACTAGCGGTACCTACGAGCAGTACTTC CASSTTPTSGTYEQYF
TRBJ1-2 TRBV11-3 TRBD1 18 TGTGCCAGCAGCTCACGCACACGGACAGGGTTCGAACGGAGTGGCTACACCTTC CASSSRTRTGFERSGYTF
TRBJ2-5 TRBV9 - 14 TGTGCCAGCAGCGTAGGGGCAGGGGCAACGGCCCAGTACTTC CASSVGAGATAQYF
TRBJ2-5 TRBV7-9 - 12 TGTGCCAGCAGGGGCATCCAAGAGACCCAGTACTTC CASRGIQETQYF
TRBJ2-1 TRBV5-1 - 13 TGCGCCAGCAGTCAGGACTCCTACAATGAGCAGTTCTTC CASSQDSYNEQFF
TRBJ2-3 TRBV5-4 TRBD1 15 TGTGCCAGCAGCCCCGGGACAGGGGTCACAGATACGCAGTATTTT CASSPGTGVTDTQYF
TRBJ2-7 TRBV10-3 - 13 TGTGCCATAAGTGTAGCAGGGACCTACGAGCAGTACTTC CAISVAGTYEQYF
TRBJ1-5 TRBV7-2 TRBD1 19 TGTGCCAGCAGCTTATATGGGCGACAGGGGGCGTCCGGCAATCAGCCCCAGCATTTT CASSLYGRQGASGNQPQHF
TRBJ2-6 TRBV19 TRBD1 18 TGTGCCAGTAGTACCCCGGGACAGGGGATGTCTGGGGCCAACGTCCTGACTTTC CASSTPGQGMSGANVLTF
TRBJ2-4 TRBV11-3 - 15 TGTGCCAGCAGCCCCCGGACTATGGGAAAAAACATTCAGTACTTC CASSPRTMGKNIQYF
TRBJ2-2 TRBV5-1 TRBD1 16 TGCGCCAGCAGCTTGGAGGGGACAGGGGAGACCGGGGAGCTGTTTTTT CASSLEGTGETGELFF
TRBJ1-1 TRBV11-3 TRBD1 18 TGTGCCAGCAGCTTAGATTGGGACAGGAGTGTTTACGCCACTGAAGCTTTCTTT CASSLDWDRSVYATEAFF
TRBJ2-1 TRBV13 TRBD2 19 TGTGCCAGCAGCTCCCCCGGGACTAGCGGGGGGGAGGGATACAATGAGCAGTTCTTC CASSSPGTSGGEGYNEQFF
TRBJ2-7 TRBV29-1 TRBD2 19 TGCAGCGCTTCAGGGGGCAGGAAGGACACTAGCGGGGTGACCTACGAGCAGTACTTC CSASGGRKDTSGVTYEQYF
TRBJ2-3 TRBV5-1 - 16 TGCGCCAGCAGCAAAACGTTGCGGGACAGCACAGATACGCAGTATTTT CASSKTLRDSTDTQYF
TRBJ1-2 TRBV28 - 14 TGTGCCAGCAGTTCCGGGTCGACTAACTATGGCTACACCTTC CASSSGSTNYGYTF
TRBJ2-3 TRBV5-1 TRBD2 15 TGCGCCAGCAGGGTGGGGAGCGGGAGAACAGATACGCAGTATTTT CASRVGSGRTDTQYF
TRBJ1-2 TRBV6-5 TRBD1 14 TGTGCCAGCAGTTACGGGGACAGGCCCTATGGCTACACCTTC CASSYGDRPYGYTF
TRBJ2-2 TRBV28 - 14 TGTGCCAGCATACAGCATGAGAACACCGGGGAGCTGTTTTTT CASIQHENTGELFF
TRBJ1-2 TRBV11-2 - 16 TGTGCCAGCAGCTTTCCCGGACGGGGGGGAGGGTATGGCTACACCTTC CASSFPGRGGGYGYTF
TRBJ2-3 TRBV5-1 TRBD2 16 TGCGCCAGCAGCTTGCGACTAGCGGGAAACACAGATACGCAGTATTTT CASSLRLAGNTDTQYF
TRBJ1-1 TRBV2 - 14 TGTGCCAGCAGTGATCAGGGGCCGAACACTGAAGCTTTCTTT CASSDQGPNTEAFF
TRBJ2-3 TRBV5-4 TRBD1 16 TGTGCCAGCAGCTCCCGGACAGGGGGGGTAGGAGATACGCAGTATTTT CASSSRTGGVGDTQYF
TRBJ1-1 TRBV7-7 TRBD1 13 TGTGCCAGCAGCTTAGCGCAGGGGGATGAAGCTTTCTTT CASSLAQGDEAFF
TRBJ2-7 TRBV27 - 16 TGTGCCAGCAGTTTATTCTTGGCAGGGAACTCCTACGAGCAGTACTTC CASSLFLAGNSYEQYF
TRBJ1-2 TRBV9 TRBD1 16 TGTGCCAGCAGCGGAAGATGGACAGGGGGCGGGTATGGCTACACCTTC CASSGRWTGGGYGYTF
TRBJ2-1 TRBV6-5 TRBD1 13 TGTGCCATCGGGACAGGGGGTGGGGATGAGCAGTTCTTC CAIGTGGGDEQFF
TRBJ2-1 TRBV7-6 TRBD1 15 TGTGCCAGCAGCTTAGGAACAGGGGTCTACAATGAGCAGTTCTTC CASSLGTGVYNEQFF
TRBJ2-5 TRBV5-1 TRBD2 15 TGCGCCAGCAGCTCCCCAAGCGGGGCCCAAGAGACCCAGTACTTC CASSSPSGAQETQYF
TRBJ1-5 TRBV7-2 - 14 TGTGCCAGCAGCTTGGCCGGGGTTGGTCAGCCCCAGCATTTT CASSLAGVGQPQHF
TRBJ2-7 TRBV19 - 14 TGTGCCACCGGTACGACAGGTGGCTCCTACGAGCAGTACTTC CATGTTGGSYEQYF
TRBJ1-1 TRBV19 - 17 TGTGCCAGTATAAGGAGTGGGGCGATCCGAGTGAACACTGAAGCTTTCTTT CASIRSGAIRVNTEAFF
TRBJ1-2 TRBV6-5 TRBD1 16 TGTGCCAGCAGTTACACAAGGACAGGCGGCGGCTATGGCTACACCTTC CASSYTRTGGGYGYTF
TRBJ2-1 TRBV7-6 - 15 TGTGCCAGCAGCCTACAGGGGCCAGGGGGGAGTGAGCGGTTCTTC CASSLQGPGGSERFF
TRBJ2-1 TRBV7-2 TRBD1 14 TGTGCCAGCAGCCCGGTGACAGGGTCCGATGAGCAGTTCTTC CASSPVTGSDEQFF
TRBJ2-1 TRBV7-8 - 15 TGTGCCAGCACTAACGTGGTTCTGTCCTACAATGAGCAGTTCTTC CASTNVVLSYNEQFF
TRBJ1-2 TRBV25-1 - 14 TGTGCCAGCAGTGAATATGGCCGGAGCTATGGCTACACCTTC CASSEYGRSYGYTF
TRBJ2-5 TRBV11-2 TRBD1 13 TGTGCCAGCGGCCGGGACAGGCAAGAGACCCAGTACTTC CASGRDRQETQYF
TRBJ2-1 TRBV7-2 TRBD2 15 TGTGCCAGCCTCCCTCAGACTAGCGGGAACAATGAGCAGTTCTTC CASLPQTSGNNEQFF
TRBJ2-7 TRBV27 - 14 TGTGCCAGCAGTTTATTGGGCAGGGATCACGAGCAGTACTTC CASSLLGRDHEQYF
TRBJ2-5 TRBV29-1 - 14 TGCAGCGTTGTATCGGGTTTCGGCCAAGAGACCCAGTACTTC CSVVSGFGQETQYF
TRBJ2-4 TRBV5-4 TRBD1 16 TGTGCCAGCAGCATTGGACAGGGGGTAGCCAAAAACATTCAGTACTTC CASSIGQGVAKNIQYF
TRBJ2-7 TRBV5-6 TRBD1 14 TGTGCCAGCAGCCAGACAGGGCCCTTCTACGAGCAGTACTTC CASSQTGPFYEQYF
TRBJ1-1 TRBV4-2 - 14 TGTGCCAGCAGCTCTACGACTGGTAACACTGAAGCTTTCTTT CASSSTTGNTEAFF
TRBJ1-1 TRBV11-3 TRBD1 14 TGTGCCAGCAGCCTAGAAGGGGGGACAGGGAAAGCTTTCTTT CASSLEGGTGKAFF
TRBJ2-1 TRBV19 TRBD2 18 TGTGCCAGTAGTATAAGGTCGCCGACTAGCGGGAACTACAATGAGCAGTTCTTC CASSIRSPTSGNYNEQFF
TRBJ2-2 TRBV7-2 TRBD2 16 TGTGCCAGCAGCCCCCTCGGACTAGCGGGGGGCGGGGAGCTGTTTTTT CASSPLGLAGGGELFF
TRBJ2-1 TRBV19 - 16 TGTGCCAGTAGTATAGGTACCGGGAACTACTACAATGAGCAGTTCTTC CASSIGTGNYYNEQFF